This entry lists 4 T cell receptor beta chains sequenced from one sample in a study of tumor-infiltrating lymphocytes in primary liver carcinoma. The roughly 20-31 mg bulk tissue piece was not sorted before simultaneous RNA and DNA extraction. Constant-region priming of 500 ng total RNA yielded TCR beta cDNA. It was through three nested multiplex PCR rounds of slightly modified ARM-PCR that TCR beta libraries arose. Researchers ran the first two PCR rounds for roughly 11 cycles each with TRBV1-TRBV30 forward primers and a C-beta reverse primer. TCRdb reprocessed the multiplex PCR reads with MiXCR, giving one entry per CDR3 protein. The repertoire consists of more than 95,000 distinct CDR3 sequences, with 64% occurring once and the leading ten covering 7.5% to 8.5%. Source material: liver tumor tissue from sampling region 3. Subset: tumor region T3, left-lateral pole. Every receptor here comes from a woman in her sixties or seventies with primary liver carcinoma and hepatitis B virus infection.

Concerning this clonotype: The junction departs from germline at one end; a sequencing error may be responsible. This chain uses TRBV11-2 with TRBJ2-5; 9 bases align to TRBD2. Germline CDR1 SGHAT, CDR2 FQNNGV. This CDR3 region has 15 residues. The CDR3 coding sequence is TGTACCGGCAGCGGGGGGAGCTCCGGAGCAGAGACTCAGTACTTC. Translation gives CTGSGGSSGAETQYF.

This clonotype has more than one count but fewer than ten. The chain links TRBV20-1 to TRBJ2-3; D is unclear. In germline, CDR1 is DFQATT, CDR2 SNEGSKA (reference sequence). CDR3 length equals 12 residues. V lost 3 bases to trimming and J lost 1 base, with 5 bases between them. The CDR3 sequence is CSASAGTDTQYF. In DNA, the CDR3 is TGCAGTGCTAGTGCGGGCACAGATACGCAGTATTTT.

Comments on this clonotype: Germline is not matched at one junction end, which may reflect a read error. The V gene is TRBV4-2, the J gene TRBJ2-7, with 9 bases identical to TRBD2. Germline V gene sequence: CDR1 LGHNA, CDR2 YNFKEQ. This CDR3 contains 14 residues. CDR3 region: CANSQELAGDEQYF. CDR3 DNA sequence: TGTGCCAACAGCCAAGAGTTAGCGGGAGATGAGCAGTACTTC.

The rearrangement joins TRBV30 to TRBJ2-4, with 7 nucleotides matching TRBD2. Trimming at V came to 3 bases and at J to 8 bases, leaving 10 bases not matched to a gene. Germline V gives CDR1 GTSNPN, CDR2 SVGIG (reference sequence). The CDR3 extends over 14 amino acids. The chain's CDR3 is CAWRVGGSRDIQYF. CDR3 sequence (DNA): TGTGCCTGGAGAGTTGGCGGGAGCAGAGACATTCAGTACTTC.